This TCR beta chain stems from a study of blood T cell repertoires in COVID-19. Study at large: T cells, B-cell-depleted T cells, or PBMCs supplied cDNA or gDNA.

Study processing details: Amplified reference gene primers provided the basis for estimating nucleated cell counts. Using immunoSEQ multiplex PCR, the repertoire was profiled, and TCRdb retains in-frame clones only, with some absent. V and J calls and clone size follow that table, whereas D and trimming were derived from the DNA. The sample has some 270,000 clones, about nine tenths seen once; the top ten hold less than 2.5%. The CDR3 runs 16 residues. V was clipped by 4 bases and J by 2 bases, with 18 bases between them. From germline, CDR1 is MNHNY and CDR2 SVGAGI (reference sequence). The sequence derives from a man aged 50-59 years with acute or convalescent COVID-19. This chain uses TRBV6-6 with TRBJ2-7; the D gene is possibly TRBD1 (5 bases). Sequenced material: peripheral blood. The CDR3 bases are TGTGCCAGCAGTTCACCAGGAAAGGACACCACCTACGAGCAGTACTTC. This sequence encodes CASSSPGKDTTYEQYF.